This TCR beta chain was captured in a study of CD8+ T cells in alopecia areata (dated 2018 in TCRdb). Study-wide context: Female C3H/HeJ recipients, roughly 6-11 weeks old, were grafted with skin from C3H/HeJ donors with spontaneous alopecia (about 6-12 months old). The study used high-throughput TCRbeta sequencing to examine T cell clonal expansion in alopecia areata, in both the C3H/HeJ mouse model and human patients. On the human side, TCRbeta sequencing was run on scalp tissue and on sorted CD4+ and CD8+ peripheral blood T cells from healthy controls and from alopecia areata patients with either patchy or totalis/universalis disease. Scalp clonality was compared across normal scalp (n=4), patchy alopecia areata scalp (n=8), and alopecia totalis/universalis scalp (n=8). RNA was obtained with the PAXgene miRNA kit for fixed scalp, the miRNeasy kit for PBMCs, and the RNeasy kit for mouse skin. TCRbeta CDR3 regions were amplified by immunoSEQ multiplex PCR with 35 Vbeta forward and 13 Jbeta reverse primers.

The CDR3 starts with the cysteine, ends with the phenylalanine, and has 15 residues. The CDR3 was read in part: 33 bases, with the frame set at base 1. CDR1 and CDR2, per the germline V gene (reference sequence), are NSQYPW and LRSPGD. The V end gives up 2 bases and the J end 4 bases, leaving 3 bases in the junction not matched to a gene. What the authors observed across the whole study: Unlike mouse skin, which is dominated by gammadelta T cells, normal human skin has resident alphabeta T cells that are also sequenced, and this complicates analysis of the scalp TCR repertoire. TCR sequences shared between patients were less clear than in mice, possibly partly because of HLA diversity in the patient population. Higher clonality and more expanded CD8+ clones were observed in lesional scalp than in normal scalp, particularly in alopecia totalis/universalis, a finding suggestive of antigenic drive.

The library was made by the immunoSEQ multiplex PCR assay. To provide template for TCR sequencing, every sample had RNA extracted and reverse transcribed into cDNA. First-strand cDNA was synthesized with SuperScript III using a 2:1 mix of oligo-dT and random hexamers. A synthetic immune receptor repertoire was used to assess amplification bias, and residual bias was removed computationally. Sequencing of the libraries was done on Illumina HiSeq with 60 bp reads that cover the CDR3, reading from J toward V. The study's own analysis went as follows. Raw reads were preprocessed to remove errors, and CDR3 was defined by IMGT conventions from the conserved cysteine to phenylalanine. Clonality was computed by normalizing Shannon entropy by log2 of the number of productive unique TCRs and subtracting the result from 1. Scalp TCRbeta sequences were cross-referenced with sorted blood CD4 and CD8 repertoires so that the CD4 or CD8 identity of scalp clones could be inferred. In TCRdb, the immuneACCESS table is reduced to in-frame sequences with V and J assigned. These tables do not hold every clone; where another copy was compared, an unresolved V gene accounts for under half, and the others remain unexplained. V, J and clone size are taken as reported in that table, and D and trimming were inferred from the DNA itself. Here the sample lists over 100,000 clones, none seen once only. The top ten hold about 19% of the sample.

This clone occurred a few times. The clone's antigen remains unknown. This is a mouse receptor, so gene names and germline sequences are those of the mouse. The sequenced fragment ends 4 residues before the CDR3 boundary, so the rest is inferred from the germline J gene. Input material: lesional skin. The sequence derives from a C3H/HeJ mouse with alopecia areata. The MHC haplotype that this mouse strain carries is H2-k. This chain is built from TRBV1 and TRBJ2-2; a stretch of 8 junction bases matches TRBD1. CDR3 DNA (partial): TGCACCTGCAGTGCAAAAACAGGGGGCACCGGG. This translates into CTCSAKTGGTG. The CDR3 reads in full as CTCSAKTGGTGQLYF.